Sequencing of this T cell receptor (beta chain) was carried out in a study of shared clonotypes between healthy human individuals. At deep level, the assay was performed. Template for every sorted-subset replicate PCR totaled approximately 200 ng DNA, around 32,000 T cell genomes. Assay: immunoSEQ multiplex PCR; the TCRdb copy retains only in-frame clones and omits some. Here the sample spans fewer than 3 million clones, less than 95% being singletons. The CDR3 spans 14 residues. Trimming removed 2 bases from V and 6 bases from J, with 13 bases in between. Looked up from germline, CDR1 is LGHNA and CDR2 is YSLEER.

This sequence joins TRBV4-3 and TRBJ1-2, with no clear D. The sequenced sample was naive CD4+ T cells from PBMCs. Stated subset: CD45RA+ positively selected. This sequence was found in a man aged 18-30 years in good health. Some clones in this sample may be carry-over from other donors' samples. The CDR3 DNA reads TGCGCCAGCAGCCAACAGTACGTACTAGATGGCTACACCTTC. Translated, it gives CASSQQYVLDGYTF.